Following are 7 T cell receptor beta chains from one sample sequenced in a study of CD8+ T cells in alopecia areata. TCR sequencing used cDNA made by reverse transcription of extracted RNA. Profiled with immunoSEQ multiplex PCR; TCRdb holds only in-frame clones, not every one. Of fewer than 150,000 clones in the sample, 58% were seen once. Specimen: CD4+ T cells sorted from blood, collected at week 0. The receptors were sampled from a human donor with alopecia areata.

This clone was counted only a few times. This chain joins TRBV27 and TRBJ1-4; possible D gene TRBD1, 6 bases. The CDR3 is 13 residues long. With 7 bases removed from V and 12 bases from J, the gap between germline ends came to 18 bases. Germline CDR1 reads MNHEY; CDR2 reads SMNVEV (reference sequence). The CDR3: CASMTGAVGELFF. The CDR3 nucleotides read TGTGCCAGCATGACGGGGGCCGTCGGAGAACTGTTTTTT.

This clone was detected only once. The rearrangement uses TRBV5-6 and TRBJ1-2, with 7 positions matching TRBD1. Germline-derived CDR1 and CDR2 are SGHDT and YYEEEE. This CDR3 has 13 amino acids. V lost 4 bases to trimming and J lost 6 bases; unmatched junction nucleotides: 6. The CDR3 here is CASSPTGLNGYTF. In DNA, the CDR3 is TGTGCCAGCAGCCCGACAGGGTTGAATGGCTACACCTTC.

This chain joins TRBV7-2 and TRBJ2-5, with TRBD2 identical over 12 bases. CDR1 SGHTA and CDR2 FQGNSA come from the germline V gene. V was clipped by 5 bases and J by 1 base; unmatched bases: 11. The CDR3 consists of 18 residues. The CDR3 region is CASSPGLAGSYLQETQYF. The CDR3 region has the DNA TGTGCCAGCAGCCCGGGACTAGCGGGTTCATACCTCCAAGAGACCCAGTACTTC. Together with reference TRBV7-2 and TRBJ2-5, the CDR3 gives the full variable domain: GAGVSQSPSNKVTEKGKDVELRCDPISGHTALYWYRQSLGQGLEFLIYFQGNSAPDKSGLPSDRFSAERTGGSVSTLTIQRTQQEDSAVYLCASSPGLAGSYLQETQYFGPGTRLLVL.

This chain joins TRBV28 and TRBJ2-7; 9 nucleotides align to TRBD2. After removal of 3 bases from V and 5 bases from J, the junction contained 2 bases not matched to a gene. CDR1 is MDHEN and CDR2 is SYDVKM in the germline V gene. The CDR3 covers 13 residues. The CDR3 nucleotides are TGTGCCAGCAGTTTGGCTAGCGGGGACGAGCAGTACTTC. As protein: CASSLASGDEQYF.

CDR3 sequence (DNA): TGTGCCAGCAGCCAGAGCTCCTACGAGCAGTACTTC. Protein sequence: CASSQSSYEQYF. The gene calls are TRBV7-9 and TRBJ2-7; D gene uncertain. The CDR3 runs to 12 residues. Deletions cut 5 bases from V and 0 bases from J, with 5 bases between. Looked up from germline, CDR1 is SEHNR and CDR2 is FQNEAQ (reference sequence).

J is TRBJ1-2 and V is TRBV7-9, with TRBD1 as a possible D gene (6 bases). Germline V gives CDR1 SEHNR, CDR2 FQNEAQ (reference sequence). V was trimmed by 5 bases and J by 4 bases, leaving 14 bases between them. This CDR3 contains 14 residues. CDR3 sequence reads: CASSRADSGYGYTF. The CDR3 nucleotides are TGTGCCAGCAGCCGAGCGGACAGCGGCTATGGCTACACCTTC. Looking up the rest from reference TRBV7-9 and TRBJ1-2 gives the full variable domain: DTGVSQNPRHKITKRGQNVTFRCDPISEHNRLYWYRQTLGQGPEFLTYFQNEAQLEKSRLLSDRFSAERPKGSFSTLEIQRTEQGDSAMYLCASSRADSGYGYTFGSGTRLTVV.

A few counts support this clone. V and J are TRBV15 and TRBJ2-4; 10 bases fit TRBD1. This CDR3 has 15 amino acids. Germline loops: CDR1 LNHNV, CDR2 YYDKDF (reference sequence). V lost 0 bases to trimming and J lost 9 bases; unmatched junction nucleotides: 5. This chain's CDR3 is CATSRDLGTGAIQYF. The CDR3 DNA follows: TGTGCCACCAGCAGAGATCTGGGGACAGGGGCCATTCAGTACTTC. The whole variable domain, remainder taken from reference TRBV15 and TRBJ2-4, is DAMVIQNPRYQVTQFGKPVTLSCSQTLNHNVMYWYQQKSSQAPKLLFHYYDKDFNNEADTPDNFQSRRPNTSFCFLDIRSPGLGDTAMYLCATSRDLGTGAIQYFGAGTRLSVL.